This T cell receptor beta chain was profiled in a study of shared clonotypes between healthy human individuals. Study-wide context: For every donor, three CD4 naive, three CD4 memory, two CD8 naive and one CD8 memory plates were used.

Details on this clone: Its antigen is not known. This specimen includes other DNA sequences encoding the same CDR3.

Once extracted for a subset, genomic DNA was divided evenly among several immunoSEQ plates. Method: immunoSEQ multiplex PCR; TCRdb's copy keeps in-frame clones and lacks some. The table has some 800,000 clones, 80% to 95% seen once. Germline loops: CDR1 SGDLS, CDR2 YYNGEE. V was trimmed by 0 bases and J by 0 bases, leaving 8 bases between them. The CDR3 length is 15 residues. In the naive CD8 group, cells lacked CD45RO and were positively selected for CCR7, so terminally differentiated effector memory CD45RA+ cells were left out. General study findings and limits: Depth of sequencing was expected to influence donor clonotype sharing. For naive CD4 cells, roughly 4.8% of clonotypes were shared across a few donors.

The gene calls are TRBV9 and TRBJ2-3; D may be TRBD1 (6 bases). This TCR came from a man aged 25-40 years in good health. The sample was naive CD8+ T cells sorted from blood. This chain's CDR3 is CASSVEGGSTDTQYF. DNA of the CDR3: TGTGCCAGCAGCGTAGAAGGGGGAAGCACAGATACGCAGTATTTT.